The present TCR beta chain was sequenced within a study of chemoradiotherapy in HPV16-positive cancers. About the research overall: Candidate HPV-specific T-cell clones and common TCR motifs came from functional assays in a couple of HPV16-positive patients.

Overall study results and limits: Candidate HPV-specific clones and E7-related TCR motifs grew in tumor during treatment. HPV-responsive T-cell expansion during chemoradiotherapy was linked to improved recurrence-free survival in HPV16-positive patients.

Over chemoradiotherapy, repertoires were sampled more than once. TCRdb keeps only in-frame clones here, not all; method: immunoSEQ multiplex PCR. The profile shows about 12,000 clones, about 87% of them singletons. The CDR3 is 17 residues long. Germline CDR1 is LGHNA and CDR2 is YNFKEQ. The V segment lost 4 bases and the J segment 2 bases; nucleotides outside the gene matches: 7. About this clone: What it binds is unknown.

This chain joins TRBV4-2 and TRBJ2-4; 11 bases are a match to TRBD2. The sequencing here drew on blood, taken from a patient who underwent chemoradiotherapy. This clonotype was obtained from a human donor with HPV-associated anogenital cancer. The CDR3 sequence is CASSPSPSGGTKNIQYF. CDR3 DNA sequence: TGTGCCAGCAGCCCCTCTCCTAGCGGGGGGACCAAAAACATTCAGTACTTC.